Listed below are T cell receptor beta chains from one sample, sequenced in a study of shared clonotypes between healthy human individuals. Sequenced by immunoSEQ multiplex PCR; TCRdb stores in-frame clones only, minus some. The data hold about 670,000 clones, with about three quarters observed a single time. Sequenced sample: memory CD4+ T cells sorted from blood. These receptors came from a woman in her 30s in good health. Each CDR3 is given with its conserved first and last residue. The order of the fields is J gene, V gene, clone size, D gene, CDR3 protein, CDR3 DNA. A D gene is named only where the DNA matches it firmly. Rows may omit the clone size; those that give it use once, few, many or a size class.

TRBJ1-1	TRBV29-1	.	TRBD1	CSVGQGVEAFF	TGCAGCGTTGGACAGGGGGTTGAAGCTTTCTTT
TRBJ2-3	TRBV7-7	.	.	CASSLGGLDTQYF	TGTGCCAGCAGCTTAGGGGGGCTGGATACGCAGTATTTT
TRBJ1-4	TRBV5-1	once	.	CASSSSTTNEKLFF	TGCGCCAGCAGCTCATCGACAACTAATGAAAAACTGTTTTTT
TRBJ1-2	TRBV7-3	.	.	CASSFTGMTGYTF	TGTGCCAGCAGCTTCACAGGGATGACGGGCTACACCTTC
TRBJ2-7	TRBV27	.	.	CASSTRTGASYEQYF	TGTGCCAGCAGTACCAGGACGGGGGCCTCCTACGAGCAGTACTTC
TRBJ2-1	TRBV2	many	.	CASSPGIVLNEQFF	TGTGCCAGCAGTCCGGGAATAGTGCTCAATGAGCAGTTCTTC
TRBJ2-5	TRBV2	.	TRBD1	CASSLEGQGQETQYF	TGTGCCAGCAGTCTCGAAGGACAGGGGCAAGAGACCCAGTACTTC
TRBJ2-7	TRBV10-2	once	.	CASGLAKSYEQYF	TGCGCCAGCGGCTTAGCGAAGTCCTACGAGCAGTACTTC
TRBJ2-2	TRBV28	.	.	CATKTGPDTGELFF	TGTGCCACCAAGACAGGTCCTGACACCGGGGAGCTGTTTTTT
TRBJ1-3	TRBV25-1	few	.	CASSEWDTIYF	TGTGCCAGCAGTGAATGGGACACCATATATTTT
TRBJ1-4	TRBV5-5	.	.	CASSLWGMDEKLFF	TGTGCCAGCAGCTTGTGGGGGATGGATGAAAAACTGTTTTTT
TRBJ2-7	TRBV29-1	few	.	CSVARGIHEQYF	TGCAGCGTCGCTAGGGGTATCCACGAGCAGTACTTC
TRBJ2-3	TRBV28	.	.	CASSLSGVDTQYF	TGTGCCAGCAGTTTATCGGGTGTGGATACGCAGTATTTT
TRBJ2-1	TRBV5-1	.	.	CASSRRERNEQFF	TGCGCCAGCAGCCGCAGGGAACGCAATGAGCAGTTCTTC
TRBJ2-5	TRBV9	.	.	CASSVMGQETQYF	TGTGCCAGCAGCGTGATGGGGCAAGAGACCCAGTACTTC
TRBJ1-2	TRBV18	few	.	CASSPGNPHRATF	TGTGCCAGCTCACCCGGGAATCCGCACAGGGCGACCTTC
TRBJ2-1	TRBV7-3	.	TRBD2	CASSEKGAGGYNEQFF	TGTGCCAGCAGCGAAAAGGGAGCGGGGGGCTACAATGAGCAGTTCTTC
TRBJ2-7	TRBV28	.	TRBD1	CASSRPGQTYEQYF	TGTGCCAGCAGTCGACCGGGACAGACCTACGAGCAGTACTTC
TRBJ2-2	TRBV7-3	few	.	CASRMGPTQGGELFF	TGTGCCAGCAGGATGGGACCGACTCAAGGCGGGGAGCTGTTTTTT
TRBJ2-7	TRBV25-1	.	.	CASSEFAGSYEQYF	TGTGCCAGCAGTGAATTTGCGGGTTCCTACGAGCAGTACTTC
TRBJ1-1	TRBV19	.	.	CASSIPRRNTEAFF	TGTGCCAGTAGTATCCCGCGGAGAAACACTGAAGCTTTCTTT
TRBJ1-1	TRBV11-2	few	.	CASSPGAREAEAFF	TGTGCCAGCAGCCCAGGGGCCCGGGAGGCTGAAGCTTTCTTT
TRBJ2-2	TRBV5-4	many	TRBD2	CASSSREYGGELFF	TGTGCCAGCAGCTCGCGGGAGTACGGCGGGGAGCTGTTTTTT
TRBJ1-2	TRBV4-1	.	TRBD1	CASSHPRTGMEGYTF	TGCGCCAGCAGCCATCCCCGGACAGGGATGGAGGGCTACACCTTC
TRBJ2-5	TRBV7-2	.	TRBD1	CASSSLILQTGAGETQYF	TGTGCCAGCAGCTCCCTCATCCTCCAGACAGGGGCAGGAGAGACCCAGTACTTC
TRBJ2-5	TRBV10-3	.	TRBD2	CAIRPPTSGSAQYF	TGTGCCATCAGACCTCCGACTAGCGGGAGTGCCCAGTACTTC
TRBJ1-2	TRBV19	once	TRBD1	CASSARGTVGYGYTF	TGTGCCAGTAGTGCCAGGGGGACAGTTGGATATGGCTACACCTTC
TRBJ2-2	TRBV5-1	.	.	CASRYWGVTGELFF	TGCGCCAGCAGATATTGGGGTGTAACCGGGGAGCTGTTTTTT
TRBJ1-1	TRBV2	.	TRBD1	CASTRDRNLNTEAFF	TGTGCCAGCACGAGGGACAGAAACCTGAACACTGAAGCTTTCTTT
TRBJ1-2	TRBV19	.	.	CASSLPRTQFNYGYTF	TGTGCCAGTAGTTTACCAAGGACACAGTTTAACTATGGCTACACCTTC
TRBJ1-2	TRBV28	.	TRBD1	CASSSQGIGYTF	TGTGCCAGCAGTTCACAGGGGATTGGCTACACCTTC
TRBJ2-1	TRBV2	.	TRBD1	CASSGDRVTSYNEQFF	TGTGCCAGCAGTGGGGACAGGGTGACCTCCTACAATGAGCAGTTCTTC
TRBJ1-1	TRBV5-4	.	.	CASSLGSDRHNTEAFF	TGTGCCAGCAGCTTGGGTTCCGATAGACATAACACTGAAGCTTTCTTT
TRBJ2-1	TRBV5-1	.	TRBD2	CASSLFSAGAADEQFF	TGCGCCAGCAGCTTGTTTTCAGCGGGAGCCGCCGATGAGCAGTTCTTC
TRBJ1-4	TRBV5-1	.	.	CASSLGLDGEKLFF	TGCGCCAGCAGCCTGGGACTGGATGGTGAAAAACTGTTTTTT
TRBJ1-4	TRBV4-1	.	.	CASSFGQRPNEKLFF	TGCGCCAGCAGCTTCGGACAGCGCCCTAATGAAAAACTGTTTTTT
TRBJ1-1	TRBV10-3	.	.	CAIMEGVGTEAFF	TGTGCCATCATGGAAGGTGTGGGCACTGAAGCTTTCTTT
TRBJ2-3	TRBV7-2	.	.	CASSFWGHQYF	TGTGCCAGCAGCTTCTGGGGACACCAGTATTTT
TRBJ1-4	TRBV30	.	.	CAWSRRGGLEKLFF	TGTGCCTGGAGTCGACGGGGGGGCCTTGAAAAACTGTTTTTT
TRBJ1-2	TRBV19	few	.	CASIPGPDGWVGGYTF	TGTGCCAGTATCCCCGGCCCGGACGGGTGGGTAGGTGGCTACACCTTC
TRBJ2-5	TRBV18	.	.	CASSPPSRETQYF	TGTGCCAGCTCACCACCGAGTAGGGAGACCCAGTACTTC
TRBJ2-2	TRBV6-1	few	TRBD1	CASERTGNTGELFF	TGTGCCAGCGAGCGGACAGGGAACACCGGGGAGCTGTTTTTT
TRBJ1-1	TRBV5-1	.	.	CASSPGEEGRTEAFF	TGCGCCAGCAGCCCTGGGGAGGAGGGGCGGACTGAAGCTTTCTTT
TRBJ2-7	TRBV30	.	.	CAWSVAYEQYF	TGTGCCTGGAGTGTAGCCTACGAGCAGTACTTC
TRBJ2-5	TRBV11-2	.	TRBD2	CASSSPPREAGGRETQYF	TGTGCCAGCAGCTCCCCCCCCAGGGAAGCGGGAGGTCGAGAGACCCAGTACTTC
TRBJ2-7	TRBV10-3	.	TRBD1	CAISTGEGEQYF	TGTGCCATCAGCACAGGGGAAGGCGAGCAGTACTTC
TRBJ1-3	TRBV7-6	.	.	CASSAQGYGNTIYF	TGTGCCAGCAGCGCCCAGGGTTACGGAAACACCATATATTTT
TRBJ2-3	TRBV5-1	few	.	CASSSQGQTDTQYF	TGCGCCAGCAGCTCACAGGGTCAGACAGATACGCAGTATTTT
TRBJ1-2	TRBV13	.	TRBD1	CASSTRQGAGYYGYTF	TGTGCCAGCAGCACACGACAGGGGGCGGGTTACTATGGCTACACCTTC
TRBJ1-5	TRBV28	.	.	CASSRGFDQPQHF	TGTGCCAGCAGTAGGGGGTTCGATCAGCCCCAGCATTTT
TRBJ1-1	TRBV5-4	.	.	CASSLFFVRGTEAFF	TGTGCCAGCAGCTTATTCTTTGTGCGGGGGACTGAAGCTTTCTTT
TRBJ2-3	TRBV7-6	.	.	CASSGANGAGTQYF	TGTGCCAGCAGCGGAGCCAATGGGGCGGGTACGCAGTATTTT
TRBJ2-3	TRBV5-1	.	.	CASSADYYPTDTQYF	TGCGCCAGCAGCGCAGACTACTATCCCACAGATACGCAGTATTTT
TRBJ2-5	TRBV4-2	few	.	CASSQVRRGQETQYF	TGTGCCAGCAGCCAAGTTAGGAGGGGGCAAGAGACCCAGTACTTC